This TCR beta chain was found in a study of T cell changes during pregnancy in multiple sclerosis. Some clones are missing from TCRdb's copy, which holds only in-frame ones; the method was immunoSEQ multiplex PCR. The sample gives 30,000 to 40,000 clones, about 94% of which show up once; about 0.39% is in the top ten. The CDR3 runs to 14 residues. CDR1 and CDR2 (germline): SGHDT, YYEEEE. V lost 4 bases and J lost 8; bases outside the gene matches: 9. The TCR originated in a female donor with multiple sclerosis, enrolled in a pregnancy study. Source: CD4+ T cells from peripheral blood mononuclear cells, taken in the second trimester of pregnancy. The J gene is TRBJ2-1, the V gene TRBV5-6, with 7 positions matching TRBD1. The chain's CDR3 is CASSTNRGLDEQFF. The CDR3 DNA sequence: TGTGCCAGCAGCACGAACAGGGGATTGGATGAGCAGTTCTTC.